The clone carrying this TCR beta chain has ten or more counts. Its antigen remains unidentified. A single record per CDR3 protein comes from TCRdb applying MiXCR to the RT-PCR reads. The sample records roughly 710,000 distinct CDR3 sequences, 13% to 15% being singletons. This specimen belongs to a study of response to subunit inactivated influenza vaccine. General study results and limits: Researchers suggested that each seasonal influenza vaccination recruits few new T cells.

This CDR3 comprises 14 residues. Germline loops: CDR1 MGHRA, CDR2 YSYEKL. Trimming took off 4 bases at V and 2 bases at J, with 12 bases between the two ends. J is TRBJ2-7 and V is TRBV4-1; possibly TRBD2 for D (5 bases). The source is a man between 50 and 59 years old who received an inactivated influenza vaccine. This sample comprised PBMCs from blood, obtained 14 to 15 days before vaccination. The CDR3, as DNA: TGCGCCAGCAGCCGAGTTCTGGGAGCCTACGAGCAGTACTTC. It is translated as CASSRVLGAYEQYF.